This is a list of T cell receptor beta chains from one sample in a study of T cells in narcolepsy. Assay: immunoSEQ multiplex PCR; the TCRdb copy retains only in-frame clones and omits some. The table includes about 35,000 clones, around 80% detected once. The specimen was memory (CD45RA-) CD4+ T cells from blood. Receptors were obtained from a human donor in good health. The CDR3 runs from the conserved cysteine through the conserved F or W.

v_gene	j_gene	CDR3aa
TRBV6-7	TRBJ2-1	CASSYSTGPLGFF
TRBV5-4	TRBJ1-1	CASSQSTEAFF
TRBV11-2	TRBJ1-6	CASSSGTPRRNSPLHF
TRBV27	NA	CASSLEGVGRSEQYF
TRBV21-1	TRBJ1-5	CASSKMQGNQPQHF
TRBV20-1	TRBJ1-2	CSATGGGYTF
TRBV30	TRBJ1-2	CAWTRTEGYGYTF
TRBV28	TRBJ2-7	CASLTLAGWNEQYF
TRBV28	TRBJ2-6	CASMVTGSSGANVLTF
TRBV7-2	TRBJ2-5	CASSLGRGTSSNQETQYF
TRBV7-2	TRBJ2-5	CASSLGGTGQETQYF
TRBV2	TRBJ1-5	CASSGRGVSNQPQHF
TRBV18	TRBJ1-2	CASSTRDEVGGGYTF
TRBV23-1	TRBJ1-4	CASSRPRGLPNEKLFF
TRBV27	TRBJ2-5	CASSLSGLAGSGRETQYF
TRBV5-1	TRBJ2-1	CASSLKGSSYNEQFF
TRBV5-1	TRBJ2-7	CASSGGFEQYF
TRBV18	TRBJ2-7	CASSPSGQFEQYF
TRBV18	TRBJ2-2	CASSSGSRSGELFF
TRBV7-9	TRBJ1-1	CASSLQGGKNTEAFF
TRBV7-3	TRBJ2-3	CASSLYTQASTDTQYF
TRBV28	TRBJ1-4	CASIQATGNEKLFF
TRBV5-1	TRBJ2-3	CASSSRTYTDTQYF
TRBV29-1	TRBJ1-1	CSVGITEAFF
TRBV7-9	TRBJ2-7	CASSLGLLNYEQYF
TRBV10-3	TRBJ1-2	CAISERVPYGYTF
TRBV5-1	TRBJ2-7	CASSVGQGGYEQYF
TRBV28	TRBJ1-4	CASSFPGGEKLFF
TRBV11-3	TRBJ2-7	CASSTGLAGVEEQYF
TRBV2	TRBJ1-1	CASRRTGVNTEAFF
TRBV4-3	TRBJ2-2	CASSQERGVGAGELFF
TRBV15	TRBJ1-2	CATSRDPGFYGYTF
TRBV14	TRBJ1-2	CASSPLTATPLGYTF
TRBV27	TRBJ2-1	CASSVIAGGNEQFF
TRBV20-1	TRBJ1-4	CSARDQEKLFF
TRBV4-3	TRBJ2-3	CASSQEAGPVGDTQYF
TRBV19	TRBJ1-5	CASSISQGVEQPQHF
TRBV4-3	TRBJ1-2	CASSQDRVAGSYGYTF
TRBV7-9	TRBJ2-1	CASSESGTAVGSGQFF
TRBV28	TRBJ2-7	CASRPGHLTYEQYF
TRBV27	TRBJ2-5	CASTPGLAGGGETQYF
TRBV7-2	TRBJ2-7	CASSTSSGYEQYF
TRBV6-4	TRBJ2-5	CASSELAGSGQYF
TRBV11-2	TRBJ1-1	CASSFSDFGTEAFF
TRBV28	TRBJ1-5	CASSETTGVDQPQHF
TRBV2	TRBJ2-5	CATAKETQYF
TRBV6-6	TRBJ2-1	CASRGAGASLWQFF
TRBV27	TRBJ2-1	CASSLTVWGSPYNEQFF
TRBV5-4	TRBJ2-1	CASSAGTGARNEQFF
TRBV6-1	TRBJ1-6	CASSQPGQYNSPLHF
TRBV6-6	TRBJ2-3	CASSGKGQSTDTQYF
TRBV5-6	TRBJ2-2	CASRPTGVDTGELFF
TRBV5-1	TRBJ2-1	CASSLDPSRYNEQFF
TRBV6-5	TRBJ2-5	CASRWTALGDQYF
TRBV6-5	TRBJ2-7	CASSYRAGLEQYF